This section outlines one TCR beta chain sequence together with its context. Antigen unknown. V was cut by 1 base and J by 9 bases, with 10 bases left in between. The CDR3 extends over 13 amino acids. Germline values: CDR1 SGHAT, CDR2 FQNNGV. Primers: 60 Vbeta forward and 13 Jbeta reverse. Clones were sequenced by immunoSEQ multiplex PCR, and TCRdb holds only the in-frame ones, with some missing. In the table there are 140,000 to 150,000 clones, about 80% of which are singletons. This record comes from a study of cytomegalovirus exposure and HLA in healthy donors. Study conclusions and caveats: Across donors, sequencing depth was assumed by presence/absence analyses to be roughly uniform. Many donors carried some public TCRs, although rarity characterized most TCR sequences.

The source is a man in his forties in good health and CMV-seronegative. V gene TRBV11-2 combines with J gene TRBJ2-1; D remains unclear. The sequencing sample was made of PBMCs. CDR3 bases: TGTGCCAGCAGCTTAGCCGAGTTGGTTGAGCAGTTCTTC. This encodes CASSLAELVEQFF.